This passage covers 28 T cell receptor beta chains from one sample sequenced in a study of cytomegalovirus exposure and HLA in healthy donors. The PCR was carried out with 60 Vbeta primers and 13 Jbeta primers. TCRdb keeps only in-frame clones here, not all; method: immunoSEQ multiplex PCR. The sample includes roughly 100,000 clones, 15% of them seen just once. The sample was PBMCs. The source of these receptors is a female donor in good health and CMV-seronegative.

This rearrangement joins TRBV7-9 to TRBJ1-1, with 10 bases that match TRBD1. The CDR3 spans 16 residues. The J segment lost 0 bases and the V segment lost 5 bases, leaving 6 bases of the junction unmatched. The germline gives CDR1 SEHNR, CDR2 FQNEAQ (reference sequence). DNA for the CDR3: TGTGCCAGCAGCGCTCGGACAGGGGGGGTGAACACTGAAGCTTTCTTT. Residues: CASSARTGGVNTEAFF.

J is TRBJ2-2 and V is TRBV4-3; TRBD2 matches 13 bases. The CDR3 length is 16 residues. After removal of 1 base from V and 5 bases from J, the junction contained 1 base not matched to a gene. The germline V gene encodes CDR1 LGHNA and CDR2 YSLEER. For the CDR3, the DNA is TGCGCCAGCAGCCAAGGGACTAGCGGGAGAACCGGGGAGCTGTTTTTT. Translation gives CASSQGTSGRTGELFF.

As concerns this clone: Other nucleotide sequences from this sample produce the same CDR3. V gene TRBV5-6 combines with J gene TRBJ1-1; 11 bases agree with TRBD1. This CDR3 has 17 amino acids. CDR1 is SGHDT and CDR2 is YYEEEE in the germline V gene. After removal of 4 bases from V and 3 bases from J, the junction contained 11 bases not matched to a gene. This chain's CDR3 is CASSPGTGGAKYTEAFF. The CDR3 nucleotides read TGTGCCAGCAGCCCCGGGACAGGGGGAGCGAAGTACACTGAAGCTTTCTTT.

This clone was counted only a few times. CDR3 protein: CASSQPNPGELFF. The CDR3, as DNA: TGCGCCAGCAGCCAACCTAACCCCGGGGAGCTGTTTTTT. This rearrangement joins TRBV5-1 to TRBJ2-2; D remains unclear. CDR3 length: 13 amino acids. Trimming removed 4 bases from V and 6 bases from J, with 10 bases in between. Per germline, CDR1 SGHRS and CDR2 YFSETQ. Based on the CDR3 plus reference TRBV5-1 and TRBJ2-2, the full variable domain is KAGVTQTPRYLIKTRGQQVTLSCSPISGHRSVSWYQQTPGQGLQFLFEYFSETQRNKGNFPGRFSGRQFSNSRSEMNVSTLELGDSALYLCASSQPNPGELFFGEGSRLTVL.

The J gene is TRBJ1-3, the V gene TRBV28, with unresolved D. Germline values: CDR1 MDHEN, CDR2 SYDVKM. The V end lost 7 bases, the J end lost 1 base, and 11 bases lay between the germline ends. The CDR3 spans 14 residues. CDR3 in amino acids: CASTGWRSGNTIYF. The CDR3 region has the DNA TGTGCCAGCACGGGGTGGCGTTCTGGAAACACCATATATTTT.

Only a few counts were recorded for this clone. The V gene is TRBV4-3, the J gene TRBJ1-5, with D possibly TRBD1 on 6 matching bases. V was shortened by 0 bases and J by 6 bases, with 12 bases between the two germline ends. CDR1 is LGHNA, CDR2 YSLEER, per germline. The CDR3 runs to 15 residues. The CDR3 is CASSQDSGGLQPQHF. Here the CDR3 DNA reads TGCGCCAGCAGCCAAGATTCGGGGGGCCTTCAGCCCCAGCATTTT.

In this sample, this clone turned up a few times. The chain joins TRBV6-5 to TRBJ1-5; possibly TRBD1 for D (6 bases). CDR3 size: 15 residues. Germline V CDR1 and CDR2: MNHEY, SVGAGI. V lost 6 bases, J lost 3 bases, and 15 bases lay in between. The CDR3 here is CASRKDRGYNQPQHF. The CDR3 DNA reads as TGTGCCAGCAGAAAGGACAGAGGGTACAATCAGCCCCAGCATTTT.

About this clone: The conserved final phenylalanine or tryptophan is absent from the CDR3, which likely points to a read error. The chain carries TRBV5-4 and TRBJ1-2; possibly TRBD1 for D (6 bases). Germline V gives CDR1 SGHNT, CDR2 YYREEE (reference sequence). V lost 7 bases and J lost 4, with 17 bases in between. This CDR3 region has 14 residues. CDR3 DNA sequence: TGTGCCAGCGGATTCCGACAGGATACCTATGGCTACACCGTC. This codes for CASGFRQDTYGYTV.

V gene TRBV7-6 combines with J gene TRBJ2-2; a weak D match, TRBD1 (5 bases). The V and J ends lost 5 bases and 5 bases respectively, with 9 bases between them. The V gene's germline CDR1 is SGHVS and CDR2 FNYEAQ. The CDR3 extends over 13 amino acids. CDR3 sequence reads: CASSGAWTGELFF. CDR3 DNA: TGTGCCAGCAGCGGGGCCTGGACCGGGGAGCTGTTTTTT.

CDR3 protein: CASSWASSYNEQFF. As DNA, the CDR3 is TGTGCCAGCAGTTGGGCGAGCTCCTACAATGAGCAGTTCTTC. The chain uses TRBV27 and TRBJ2-1; D gene ambiguous. The CDR3 has 14 amino acids. The V end was cut by 4 bases, the J end by 0 bases, with 7 bases between. Germline V gives CDR1 MNHEY, CDR2 SMNVEV (reference sequence).

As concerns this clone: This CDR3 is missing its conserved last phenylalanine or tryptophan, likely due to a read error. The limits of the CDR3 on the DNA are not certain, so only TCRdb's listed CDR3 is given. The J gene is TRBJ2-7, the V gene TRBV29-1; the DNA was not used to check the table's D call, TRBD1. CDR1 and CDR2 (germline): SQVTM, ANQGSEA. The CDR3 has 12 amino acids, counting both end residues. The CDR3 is CSVEGAPGQPPP.

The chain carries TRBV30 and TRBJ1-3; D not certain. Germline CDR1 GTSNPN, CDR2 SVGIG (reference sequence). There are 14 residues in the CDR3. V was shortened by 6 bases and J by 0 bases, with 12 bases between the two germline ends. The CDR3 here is CACSGVNSGNTIYF. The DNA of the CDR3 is TGTGCCTGTTCGGGAGTTAACTCTGGAAACACCATATATTTT. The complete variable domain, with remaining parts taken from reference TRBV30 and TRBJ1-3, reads SQTIHQWPATLVQPVGSPLSLECTVEGTSNPNLYWYRQAAGRGLQLLFYSVGIGQISSEVPQNLSASRPQDRQFILSSKKLLLSDSGFYLCACSGVNSGNTIYFGEGSWLTVV.

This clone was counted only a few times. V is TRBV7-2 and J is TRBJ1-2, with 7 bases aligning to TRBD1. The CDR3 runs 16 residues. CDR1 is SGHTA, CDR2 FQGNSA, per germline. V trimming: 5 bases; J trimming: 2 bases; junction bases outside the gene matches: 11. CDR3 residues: CASSVPGQSPNYGYTF. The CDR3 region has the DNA TGTGCCAGCAGCGTTCCGGGACAGAGCCCGAACTATGGCTACACCTTC.

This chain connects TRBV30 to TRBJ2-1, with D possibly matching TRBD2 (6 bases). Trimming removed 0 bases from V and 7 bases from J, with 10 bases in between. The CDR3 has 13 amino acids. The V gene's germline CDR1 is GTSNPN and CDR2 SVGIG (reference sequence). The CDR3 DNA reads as TGTGCCTGGAGTGTAAACAGCGGGAATGAGCAGTTCTTC. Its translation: CAWSVNSGNEQFF.

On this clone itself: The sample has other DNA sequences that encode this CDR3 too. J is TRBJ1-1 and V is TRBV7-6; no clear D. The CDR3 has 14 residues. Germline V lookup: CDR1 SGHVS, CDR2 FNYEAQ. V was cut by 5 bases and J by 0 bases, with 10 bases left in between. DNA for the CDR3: TGTGCCAGCAGCGCCACGGGGTTGAACACTGAAGCTTTCTTT. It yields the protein CASSATGLNTEAFF.

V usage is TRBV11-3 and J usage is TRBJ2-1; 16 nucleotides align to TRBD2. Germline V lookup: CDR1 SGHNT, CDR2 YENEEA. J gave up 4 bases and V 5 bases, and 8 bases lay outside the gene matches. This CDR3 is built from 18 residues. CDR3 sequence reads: CASSPGTSGGARYNEQFF. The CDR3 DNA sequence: TGTGCCAGCAGCCCCGGGACTAGCGGGGGGGCGCGGTACAATGAGCAGTTCTTC.

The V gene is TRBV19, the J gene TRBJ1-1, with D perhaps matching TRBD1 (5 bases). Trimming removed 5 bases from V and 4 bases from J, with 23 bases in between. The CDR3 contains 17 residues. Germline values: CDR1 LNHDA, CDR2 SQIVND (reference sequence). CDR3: CASSAHEGLGGVTEAFF. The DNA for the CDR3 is TGTGCCAGTAGTGCCCACGAGGGGCTTGGGGGGGTCACTGAAGCTTTCTTT. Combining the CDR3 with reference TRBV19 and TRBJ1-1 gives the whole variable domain DGGITQSPKYLFRKEGQNVTLSCEQNLNHDAMYWYRQDPGQGLRLIYYSQIVNDFQKGDIAEGYSVSREKKESFPLTVTSAQKNPTAFYLCASSAHEGLGGVTEAFFGQGTRLTVV.

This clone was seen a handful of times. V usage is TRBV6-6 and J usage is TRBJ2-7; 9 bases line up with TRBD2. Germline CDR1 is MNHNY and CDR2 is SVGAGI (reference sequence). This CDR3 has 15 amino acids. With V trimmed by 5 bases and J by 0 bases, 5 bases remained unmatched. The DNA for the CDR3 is TGTGCCAGCAGTAATAGCGGGAGAGGCTCCTACGAGCAGTACTTC. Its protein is CASSNSGRGSYEQYF.

This CDR3 reads CASSEGPGTYYNEQFF. For the CDR3, the DNA is TGCGCCAGCAGTGAGGGACCCGGGACATACTACAATGAGCAGTTCTTC. V gene TRBV10-1 combines with J gene TRBJ2-1, with D perhaps matching TRBD1 (6 bases). Trimming removed 2 bases from V and 3 bases from J, with 14 bases in between. The V gene's germline CDR1 is WNHNN and CDR2 SYGVQD (reference sequence). This CDR3 spans 16 amino acids.

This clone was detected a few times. In DNA, the CDR3 is TGCGCCAGCAGCCATTGCCGGACAGCTAGCAATCAGCCCCAGCATTTT. Its protein is CASSHCRTASNQPQHF. The rearrangement links TRBV5-1 to TRBJ1-5; tentatively, D is TRBD1 (6 bases). V was cut by 4 bases and J by 0 bases, with 14 bases left in between. This CDR3 spans 16 amino acids. CDR1 and CDR2 from the germline V gene are SGHRS and YFSETQ.

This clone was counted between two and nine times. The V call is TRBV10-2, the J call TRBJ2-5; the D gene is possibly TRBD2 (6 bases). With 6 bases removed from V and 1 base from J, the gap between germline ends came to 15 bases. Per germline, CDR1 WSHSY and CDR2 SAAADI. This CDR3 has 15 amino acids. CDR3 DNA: TGCGCCAGCAGGGGGACTGGGAGAGCCCAAGAGACCCAGTACTTC. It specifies CASRGTGRAQETQYF.

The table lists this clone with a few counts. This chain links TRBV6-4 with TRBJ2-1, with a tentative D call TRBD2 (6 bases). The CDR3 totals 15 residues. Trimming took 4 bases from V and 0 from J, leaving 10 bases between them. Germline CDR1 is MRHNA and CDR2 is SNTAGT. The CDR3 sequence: CASSVRGSSYNEQFF. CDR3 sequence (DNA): TGTGCCAGCAGTGTTCGGGGGAGCTCCTACAATGAGCAGTTCTTC.

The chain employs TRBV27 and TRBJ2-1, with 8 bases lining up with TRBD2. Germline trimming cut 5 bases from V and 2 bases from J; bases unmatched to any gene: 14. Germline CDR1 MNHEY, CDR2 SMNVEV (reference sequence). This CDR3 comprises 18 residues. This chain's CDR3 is CASSLNSQAGAPYNEQFF. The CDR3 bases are TGTGCCAGCAGTCTCAATTCTCAAGCGGGAGCCCCCTACAATGAGCAGTTCTTC.

Here the CDR3 reads CAWSRSEWTGTDTQYF. For the CDR3, the DNA is TGTGCCTGGAGTCGCTCCGAGTGGACTGGCACAGATACGCAGTATTTT. The chain uses TRBV30 and TRBJ2-3, with D possibly being TRBD2 (5 bases). Germline lookup yields CDR1 GTSNPN and CDR2 SVGIG (reference sequence). This CDR3 spans 16 amino acids. V was cut by 2 bases and J by 1 base, with 16 bases left in between.

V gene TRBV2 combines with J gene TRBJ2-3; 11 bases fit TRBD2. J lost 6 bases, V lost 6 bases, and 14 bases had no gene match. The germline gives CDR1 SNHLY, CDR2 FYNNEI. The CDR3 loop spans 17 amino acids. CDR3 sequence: CASRKTSGRWGLDTQYF. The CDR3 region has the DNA TGTGCCAGCAGGAAAACTAGCGGGAGATGGGGATTGGATACGCAGTATTTT.

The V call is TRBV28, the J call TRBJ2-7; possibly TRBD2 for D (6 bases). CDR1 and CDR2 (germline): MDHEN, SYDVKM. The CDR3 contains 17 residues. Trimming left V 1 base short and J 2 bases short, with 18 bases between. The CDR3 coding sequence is TGTGCCAGCAGTTTATTATTGGGGGGACGGCAAGCCTACGAGCAGTACTTC. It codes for CASSLLLGGRQAYEQYF. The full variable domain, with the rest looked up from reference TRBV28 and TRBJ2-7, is DVKVTQSSRYLVKRTGEKVFLECVQDMDHENMFWYRQDPGLGLRLIYFSYDVKMKEKGDIPEGYSVSREKKERFSLILESASTNQTSMYLCASSLLLGGRQAYEQYFGPGTRLTVT.

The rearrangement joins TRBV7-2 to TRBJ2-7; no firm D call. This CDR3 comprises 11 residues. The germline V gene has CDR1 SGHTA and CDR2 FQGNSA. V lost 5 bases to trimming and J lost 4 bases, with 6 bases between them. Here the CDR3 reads CASSNLYEQYF. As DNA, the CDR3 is TGTGCCAGCAGCAATTTATACGAGCAGTACTTC.

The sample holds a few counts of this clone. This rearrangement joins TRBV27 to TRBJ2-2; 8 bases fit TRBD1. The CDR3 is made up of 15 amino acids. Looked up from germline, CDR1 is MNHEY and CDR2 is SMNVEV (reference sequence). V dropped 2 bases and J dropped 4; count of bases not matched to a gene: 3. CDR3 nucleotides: TGTGCCAGCAGTTTAGCCAGGGGGCGCACCGGGGAGCTGTTTTTT. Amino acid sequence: CASSLARGRTGELFF.